This TCR beta chain was observed in a study of spatial heterogeneity in lung cancer. Background on the study: Tumor-region TCR transcript counts correlated strongly with a T cell module score from matched bulk RNA-seq. In the raw reads, each unique TCR and UMI combination was present more than ten times on average. General study findings and limits: In tumor T cells, estimated coverage reached roughly 7.6% for alpha chains and about 14% for beta chains. Counts of expanded alpha and beta TCRs within tumors tracked the tumor nonsynonymous mutation count.

The ends lost 3 bases at V and 5 bases at J; junction bases unmatched: 3. This CDR3 is 15 amino acids long. From germline, CDR1 is KGHSH and CDR2 LQKENI. The sample's time point: sample taken at primary tumor resection. The study sequenced unsorted whole RNA from tumor, nontumor lung or frozen PBMC. Using its own MiXCR run on the 5' RACE reads, TCRdb lists one record per CDR3 protein. The table includes 4,000 to 5,500 distinct CDR3 sequences, 9.5% to 15% detected once. This clonotype was seen many times. The antigen is unknown. This beta chain was picked up by a library intended for alpha chains and is off target, so its count carries little meaning.

Source: lung tumor tissue, taken at surgery. The chain uses TRBV18 and TRBJ2-1, with 11 bases aligning to TRBD2. The source is a male donor with early-stage non-small cell lung cancer. CDR3 in amino acids: CASSPSGRADNEQFF. The DNA of the CDR3 is TGTGCCAGCTCACCTAGCGGGAGGGCCGACAATGAGCAGTTCTTC.